Presented here are 27 T cell receptor beta chains from one specimen sequenced in a study of PD-1 blockade in classical Hodgkin lymphoma. TCRdb's copy holds only in-frame clones and misses some; the assay was immunoSEQ multiplex PCR. The table records about 11,000 clones, roughly 80% of them present only once. Each patient's relapse followed autologous stem cell transplantation, and brentuximab vedotin exposure varied. The sample was peripheral blood mononuclear cells (PBMCs), taken at baseline. The receptor set was obtained from a human donor with classical Hodgkin lymphoma.

The chain couples TRBV7-2 to TRBJ1-1; D gene unclear. CDR3 length: 12 amino acids. The V and J ends lost 2 bases and 9 bases respectively, with 10 bases between them. The germline V gene has CDR1 SGHTA and CDR2 FQGNSA. As DNA, the CDR3 is TGTGCCAGCAGCTTAAGAGGGTCGCAAGCTTTCTTT. This gives the protein CASSLRGSQAFF.

The rearrangement uses TRBV7-9 and TRBJ1-4; D unclear. Germline CDR1 reads SEHNR; CDR2 reads FQNEAQ (reference sequence). The CDR3 runs to 14 residues. The V and J ends lost 5 bases and 0 bases respectively, with 7 bases between them. The CDR3 reads CASSQFATNEKLFF. The CDR3 nucleotides read TGTGCCAGCAGCCAATTTGCAACTAATGAAAAACTGTTTTTT.

This clone was observed a few times. The rearrangement links TRBV7-3 to TRBJ2-3, with a possible D match to TRBD1 (6 bases). This CDR3 has 15 amino acids. Trimming removed 2 bases at V and 5 bases at J, with 14 bases between. Germline CDR1 and CDR2: SGHTA and FQGTGA. This CDR3 is CASSLSGSGVDTQYF. The CDR3 DNA reads TGTGCCAGCAGCTTATCCGGGTCAGGGGTAGATACGCAGTATTTT.

This clone was found once. This chain uses TRBV5-5 with TRBJ1-2; D uncertain. The CDR3 runs 13 residues. V lost 4 bases, J lost 5 bases, and 12 bases lay in between. Germline V CDR1 and CDR2: SGHKS, YYEKEE (reference sequence). CDR3 loop: CASSRGDTYGYTF. DNA for the CDR3: TGTGCCAGCAGCCGCGGAGACACTTATGGCTACACCTTC.

The chain recombines TRBV11-3 with TRBJ1-2; no reliable D call. Per the germline V gene, CDR1 is SGHNT and CDR2 is YENEEA. Trimming took 5 bases from V and 5 from J, leaving 15 bases between them. The CDR3 extends over 14 amino acids. The CDR3, as DNA: TGTGCCAGCAGCCTAGGAGCAGTTACTTATGGCTACACCTTC. Residues: CASSLGAVTYGYTF.

This chain joins TRBV5-8 and TRBJ1-6; D gene uncertain. CDR3 length: 18 residues. With 4 bases removed from V and 3 bases from J, the gap between germline ends came to 20 bases. Germline CDR1 and CDR2: SGHTS and YDEGEE. CDR3 DNA sequence: TGTGCCAGCAGCCCATTGAGCCGGTCTACTTACTATAATTCACCCCTCCACTTT. Its translation is CASSPLSRSTYYNSPLHF.

DNA of the CDR3: TGTGCCAGCAGCAAATGGGACAGGGTCTCCGAGCAGTACTTC. Protein: CASSKWDRVSEQYF. The V gene is TRBV21-1, the J gene TRBJ2-7; the DNA was not used to check the table's D call, TRBD1. TRBV21-1 is reported as a pseudogene. The CDR3 extends over 14 amino acids.

The V gene is TRBV9, the J gene TRBJ1-1, with 7 bases lining up with TRBD1. V was clipped by 0 bases and J by 10 bases; unmatched bases: 12. From germline, CDR1 is SGDLS and CDR2 YYNGEE. This CDR3 contains 15 residues. The DNA of the CDR3 is TGTGCCAGCAGCGTAGACCCGGCAGACAGGGCGGGAGCTTTCTTT. Its protein product is CASSVDPADRAGAFF.

The rearrangement uses TRBV11-2 and TRBJ1-5; 9 bases line up with TRBD1. CDR1 is SGHAT and CDR2 is FQNNGV in the germline V gene. The trim removed 3 bases at V and 13 bases at J, leaving 7 bases unmatched. The CDR3 has 13 residues. CDR3 nucleotides: TGTGCCAGCAGCTTTAGCGACAGGGGGACTCAGCATTTT. Amino acid sequence: CASSFSDRGTQHF.

The chain is built from TRBV18 and TRBJ2-1, with 7 bases that match TRBD1. The CDR3 has 14 residues. Unmatched junction bases numbered 13, after V lost 8 bases and J lost 9 bases. Germline lookup yields CDR1 KGHSH and CDR2 LQKENI. CDR3 in amino acids: CASRTARQGSEQFF. CDR3 nucleotides: TGTGCCAGCCGGACGGCTAGACAGGGTAGTGAGCAGTTCTTC.

The chain uses TRBV5-6 and TRBJ2-1, with a weak D call TRBD2 (5 bases). V was pared by 2 bases and J by 14 bases, with 14 bases between. CDR3 length: 12 amino acids. The germline V gene encodes CDR1 SGHDT and CDR2 YYEEEE. The CDR3 is CASSFTTSREFF. The CDR3, as DNA: TGTGCCAGCAGCTTCACCACCTCGAGGGAGTTCTTC.

This sequence joins TRBV5-5 and TRBJ2-5; D remains unclear. Germline V gives CDR1 SGHKS, CDR2 YYEKEE (reference sequence). V was clipped by 1 base and J by 2 bases, with 6 bases between them. CDR3 length: 13 residues. As DNA, the CDR3 is TGTGCCAGCAGCTTGTACAGTCAAGAGACCCAGTACTTC. It translates to CASSLYSQETQYF.

The V and J genes are TRBV7-3 and TRBJ2-1; either TRBD1 or TRBD2 may fit D (5 bases each). CDR3 size: 14 residues. The germline CDR1 and CDR2 sequences are SGHTA and FQGTGA. V was cut by 8 bases and J by 0 bases, with 11 bases left in between. The CDR3 sequence: CASARDGSYNEQFF. As DNA, the CDR3 is TGTGCCAGCGCCCGGGACGGCTCCTACAATGAGCAGTTCTTC.

The chain joins TRBV6-6 to TRBJ2-7; the D gene is possibly TRBD2 (5 bases). Germline lookup yields CDR1 MNHNY and CDR2 SVGAGI (reference sequence). Trimming shortened V by 6 bases and J by 4 bases, and 13 bases separated the two germline ends. This CDR3 is built from 13 residues. CDR3 sequence reads: CASSPDLLYEQYF. CDR3 DNA: TGTGCCAGCAGCCCGGACTTGTTGTACGAGCAGTACTTC.

CDR3 nucleotide sequence: TGTGCCAGCAGCTTAGCGGGGCTGCACAATGAGCAGTTCTTC. Protein sequence: CASSLAGLHNEQFF. The rearrangement links TRBV11-1 to TRBJ2-1, with a tentative D call TRBD1 (5 bases). Germline CDR1 reads SGHAT; CDR2 reads FQDESV (reference sequence). The CDR3 totals 14 residues. Deletions cut 0 bases from V and 5 bases from J, with 8 bases between.

This chain uses TRBV11-3 with TRBJ2-3, with 8 bases matching TRBD2. The germline CDR1 and CDR2 sequences are SGHNT and YENEEA. CDR3 length: 18 residues. V trimming: 1 base; J trimming: 0 bases; junction bases outside the gene matches: 9. The CDR3, as DNA: TGTGCCAGCAGCTTAGGGAATTTAGCGGGAACTAGCACAGATACGCAGTATTTT. Translating gives CASSLGNLAGTSTDTQYF. The variable domain in full, with the rest retrieved from reference TRBV11-3 and TRBJ2-3, is EAGVVQSPRYKIIEKKQPVAFWCNPISGHNTLYWYLQNLGQGPELLIRYENEEAVDDSQLPKDRFSAERLKGVDSTLKIQPAELGDSAVYLCASSLGNLAGTSTDTQYFGPGTRLTVL.

V gene TRBV7-2 combines with J gene TRBJ2-2; maybe TRBD2 (5 bases). Germline values: CDR1 SGHTA, CDR2 FQGNSA. V was trimmed by 2 bases and J by 8 bases, leaving 9 bases between them. The CDR3 length is 13 residues. As DNA, the CDR3 is TGTGCCAGCAGCTTACAGCGGCGGGGGGAGCTGTTTTTT. Protein sequence: CASSLQRRGELFF.

J is TRBJ2-5 and V is TRBV28; D gene unclear. The germline CDR1 and CDR2 sequences are MDHEN and SYDVKM. The CDR3 spans 13 residues. The ends were cut back, 2 bases at V and 4 bases at J, with 8 bases in the middle. CDR3 in amino acids: CASSLTAPETQYF. In DNA form, the CDR3 reads TGTGCCAGCAGTTTAACCGCTCCAGAGACCCAGTACTTC.

The V and J genes are TRBV9 and TRBJ2-1, with TRBD2 matching over 11 bases. This CDR3 region has 16 residues. With 2 bases clipped from V and 2 bases from J, the junction kept 3 bases outside the gene matches. Germline CDR1 is SGDLS and CDR2 is YYNGEE. The CDR3 region has the DNA TGTGCCAGCAGCGTCCTAGCGGGAGGAACCTACAATGAGCAGTTCTTC. It codes for CASSVLAGGTYNEQFF.

The chain carries TRBV27 and TRBJ2-7; possible D gene TRBD2, 5 bases. V lost 2 bases to trimming and J lost 1 base, with 9 bases between them. In germline, CDR1 is MNHEY, CDR2 SMNVEV (reference sequence). The CDR3 has 14 amino acids. CDR3 in DNA: TGTGCCAGCAGTTTAAGTCGGGGATCCTACGAGCAGTACTTC. This translates into CASSLSRGSYEQYF.

The CDR3 sequence: CATSRDRGSFYEQYF. DNA of the CDR3: TGTGCCACCAGCAGAGACCGGGGGTCGTTCTACGAGCAGTACTTC. The chain has TRBV15 and TRBJ2-7; D possibly corresponds to TRBD2 (6 bases). The germline V gene has CDR1 LNHNV and CDR2 YYDKDF (reference sequence). Trimming took 0 bases from V and 3 from J, leaving 12 bases between them. The CDR3 has 15 residues.

The V gene is TRBV19, the J gene TRBJ2-5, with D perhaps TRBD1 (8 bases). CDR1 is LNHDA, CDR2 SQIVND, per germline (reference sequence). Between the trimmed V and J ends, which lost 5 bases and 3 bases, there was a span of 19 bases. This CDR3 spans 16 amino acids. CDR3 sequence reads: CASSPRTGRGEETQYF. CDR3 coding DNA: TGTGCCAGTAGTCCTAGGACAGGGAGGGGCGAAGAGACCCAGTACTTC.

This clone was counted between two and nine times. CDR3 DNA: TGTGCCAGTACCTCTTTACAGGGGACTGAAGCTTTCTTT. It translates to CASTSLQGTEAFF. The V gene is TRBV19, the J gene TRBJ1-1; 7 bases are shared with TRBD1. The germline V gene has CDR1 LNHDA and CDR2 SQIVND (reference sequence). The CDR3 totals 13 residues. The V segment lost 7 bases and the J segment 5 bases; nucleotides outside the gene matches: 7.

The chain joins TRBV29-1 to TRBJ2-1; TRBD1 matches 9 bases. Germline loops: CDR1 SQVTM, CDR2 ANQGSEA. This CDR3 region has 14 residues. V lost 1 base and J lost 6; bases outside the gene matches: 4. The CDR3 nucleotides read TGCAGCGTTGAAGGGACAGGGGTTATCAATGAGCAGTTCTTC. Translated: CSVEGTGVINEQFF.

The chain links TRBV10-3 to TRBJ2-3; a weak D match, TRBD1 (5 bases). Trimming cost V 8 bases and J 0 bases, with 12 bases left between them. The germline CDR1 and CDR2 sequences are ENHRY and SYGVKD. The CDR3 sequence is 14 residues long. The CDR3 nucleotides read TGTGCCATCCGAACAGGTACTAGCACAGATACGCAGTATTTT. It codes for CAIRTGTSTDTQYF.

The chain is built from TRBV6-5 and TRBJ1-5; tentative D call: TRBD1 (5 bases). This CDR3 spans 15 amino acids. Deletions cut 0 bases from V and 6 bases from J, with 12 bases between. Germline CDR1 is MNHEY and CDR2 is SVGAGI. CDR3 DNA sequence: TGTGCCAGCAGTTACTCGCAGGGTCTCGGTCAGCCCCAGCATTTT. It encodes CASSYSQGLGQPQHF.

This clone was seen only once. The chain is built from TRBV6-1 and TRBJ2-5, with 7 nucleotides matching TRBD1. CDR1 and CDR2 (germline): MNHNS, SASEGT. This CDR3 is built from 14 residues. V was clipped by 3 bases and J by 5 bases; unmatched bases: 6. Here the CDR3 DNA reads TGTGCCAGCAGTGATCAGGGGGAATGGGAGACCCAGTACTTC. Translated, it gives CASSDQGEWETQYF.